This is a list of T cell receptor beta chains from one sample in a study of blood T cell repertoires in COVID-19. TCRdb's table, derived via immunoSEQ multiplex PCR, lists solely in-frame clones and lacks some. The sample consists of about 82,000 clones, about 89% of them appearing once. Source material: PBMCs or T cells enriched from blood (not recorded which). These receptors came from a woman aged 45-65 years with acute COVID-19. Both conserved end residues are part of each CDR3. The order of the fields is J gene, V gene, clone size, D gene, CDR3 protein, CDR3 DNA. The D gene is left open where the match is weak. Size tells how often a clone was seen (once, few, many) or the class of an expanded clone, and some rows leave it out.

TRBJ1-1 | TRBV11-2 | . | . | CASSRGGSTEAFF | TGTGCCAGCAGCCGTGGGGGGAGCACTGAAGCTTTCTTT
TRBJ1-2 | TRBV3-1/TRBV3-2 | . | . | CASEGANYGYTF | TGTGCCAGCGAGGGAGCTAACTATGGCTACACCTTC
TRBJ1-5 | TRBV19 | . | TRBD1 | CASSRGTGDSNQPQHF | TGTGCCAGTAGTAGGGGAACAGGGGATAGCAATCAGCCCCAGCATTTT
TRBJ1-3 | TRBV6-5 | . | TRBD1 | CASRNQGAGGNTIYF | TGTGCCAGCAGAAACCAGGGGGCAGGTGGAAACACCATATATTTT
TRBJ2-7 | TRBV2 | . | TRBD2 | CASSLIRLAGSGFYEQYF | TGTGCCAGCAGCCTCATAAGACTAGCGGGGAGTGGGTTCTACGAGCAGTACTTC
TRBJ2-3 | TRBV3-1/TRBV3-2 | . | . | CASSQEPGIADTQYF | TGTGCCAGCAGCCAAGAGCCAGGGATTGCAGATACGCAGTATTTT
TRBJ2-7 | TRBV7-2 | . | TRBD1 | CASSLEGQVQAYEQYF | TGTGCCAGCAGCTTAGAGGGACAGGTCCAAGCCTACGAGCAGTACTTC
TRBJ2-7 | TRBV25-1 | . | . | CASSSLGDPSSSYEQYF | TGTGCCAGCAGTTCCCTCGGGGATCCTTCTAGTTCCTACGAGCAGTACTTC
TRBJ1-4 | TRBV3-1/TRBV3-2 | . | . | CASSQELGLDEKLFF | TGTGCCAGCAGCCAAGAGCTGGGGCTGGATGAAAAACTGTTTTTT
TRBJ2-7 | TRBV9 | . | . | CASSVATGPYEQYF | TGTGCCAGCAGCGTAGCTACAGGGCCCTACGAGCAGTACTTC
TRBJ2-7 | TRBV5-1 | . | TRBD1 | CASSTTGGAWDEQYF | TGCGCCAGCAGCACGACAGGGGGCGCCTGGGACGAGCAGTACTTC
TRBJ1-4 | TRBV7-8 | . | TRBD1 | CASSVDRTEKLFF | TGTGCCAGCAGCGTGGACAGGACAGAAAAACTGTTTTTT
TRBJ1-2 | TRBV9 | . | . | CASSAGSVSNYGYTF | TGTGCCAGCAGCGCGGGGTCCGTCAGTAACTATGGCTACACCTTC
TRBJ1-3 | TRBV19 | . | TRBD1 | CASSIVGTDSGNTIYF | TGTGCCAGTAGTATAGTCGGGACAGACTCTGGAAACACCATATATTTT
TRBJ2-1 | TRBV7-2 | . | TRBD2 | CASSSKTSGSQDEQFF | TGTGCCAGCAGCTCAAAGACTAGCGGGAGTCAGGATGAGCAGTTCTTC
TRBJ2-7 | TRBV16 | . | . | CASSQAAYEQYF | TGTGCCAGCAGCCAAGCGGCCTACGAGCAGTACTTC
TRBJ2-5 | TRBV18 | . | . | CASSLDRSQETQYF | TGTGCCAGCTCCCTCGACAGGAGCCAAGAGACCCAGTACTTC
TRBJ2-5 | TRBV11-2 | . | TRBD2 | CASSLARGLAGEGETQYF | TGTGCCAGCAGCTTAGCGAGGGGGCTAGCGGGAGAGGGAGAGACCCAGTACTTC
TRBJ1-1 | TRBV5-1 | . | TRBD1 | CASSLGDRGPNTEAFF | TGCGCCAGCAGCTTGGGGGACAGGGGGCCAAACACTGAAGCTTTCTTT
TRBJ2-3 | TRBV7-2 | . | TRBD2 | CASSFYSGPSTDTQYF | TGTGCCAGCAGCTTTTATAGCGGGCCGAGCACAGATACGCAGTATTTT
TRBJ2-7 | TRBV18 | once | . | CASSERRGRNYEQYF | TGTGCCAGCTCCGAAAGGAGGGGAAGAAACTACGAGCAGTACTTC
TRBJ2-2 | TRBV2 | . | TRBD1 | CASRGQVNTGELFF | TGTGCCAGCAGGGGACAGGTTAACACCGGGGAGCTGTTTTTT
TRBJ1-5 | TRBV30 | . | . | CAWSVKQDNQPQHF | TGTGCCTGGAGTGTTAAACAGGACAATCAGCCCCAGCATTTT
TRBJ1-1 | TRBV19 | . | . | CASSYQAAAGNTEAFF | TGTGCCAGTAGTTATCAGGCTGCAGCGGGAAACACTGAAGCTTTCTTT
TRBJ2-3 | TRBV27 | . | TRBD2 | CASSFSGAGGHYTQYF | TGTGCCAGCAGTTTCTCTGGAGCGGGAGGTCATTATACGCAGTATTTT
TRBJ1-2 | TRBV2 | . | TRBD1 | CASSEKIPLQGAVYGYTF | TGTGCCAGCAGTGAAAAAATTCCTTTACAGGGGGCTGTCTATGGCTACACCTTC
TRBJ2-7 | TRBV6-5 | . | . | CASRLAGSQYEQYF | TGTGCCAGCAGGCTAGCCGGGAGTCAGTACGAGCAGTACTTC
TRBJ1-1 | TRBV9 | few | . | CASSAGGNTEAFF | TGTGCCAGCAGCGCCGGGGGGAACACTGAAGCTTTCTTT
TRBJ2-7 | TRBV30 | . | TRBD2 | CAWSVGLARNF | TGTGCCTGGAGTGTGGGACTAGCTAGGAACTTC
TRBJ2-2 | TRBV3-1/TRBV3-2 | . | . | CASSQQSGPNTGELFF | TGTGCCAGCAGCCAGCAAAGCGGGCCCAACACCGGGGAGCTGTTTTTT
TRBJ2-4 | TRBV5-6 | . | TRBD2 | CASSTGLAANIQYF | TGTGCCAGCAGCACGGGACTAGCGGCAAACATTCAGTACTTC
TRBJ1-5 | TRBV9 | . | TRBD1 | CASSGTGTAQPQHF | TGTGCCAGCAGCGGGACAGGGACAGCTCAGCCCCAGCATTTT
TRBJ2-1 | TRBV7-6 | . | TRBD2 | CASSFGAGTSSVEQFF | TGTGCCAGCAGCTTTGGGGCCGGGACTAGCTCGGTTGAGCAGTTCTTC
TRBJ1-6 | TRBV27 | . | TRBD1 | CASSSTGWSPLHF | TGTGCCAGCAGTTCGACAGGGTGGTCACCCCTCCACTTT
TRBJ1-1 | TRBV5-1 | . | . | CASSEQGMNTEAFF | TGCGCCAGCAGCGAACAGGGAATGAACACTGAAGCTTTCTTT
TRBJ2-1 | TRBV10-2 | . | . | CASSGIAGTTYNEQFF | TGCGCCAGCAGTGGGATTGCGGGAACAACCTACAATGAGCAGTTCTTC
TRBJ2-7 | TRBV6-8 | . | TRBD2 | CARERWLAGENSYEQYF | TGTGCCAGAGAGAGGTGGCTAGCGGGAGAAAACTCCTACGAGCAGTACTTC
TRBJ1-5 | TRBV6-2/TRBV6-3 | . | . | CASSDGRGSNQPQHF | TGTGCCAGCAGTGACGGCAGGGGTAGCAATCAGCCCCAGCATTTT
TRBJ2-5 | TRBV3-1/TRBV3-2 | few | TRBD2 | CASSRLAVYQETQYF | TGTGCCAGCAGCCGACTAGCGGTGTACCAAGAGACCCAGTACTTC
TRBJ1-6 | TRBV5-5 | . | TRBD1 | CASRAFSGGSNSPLHF | TGTGCCAGCAGAGCCTTTTCAGGGGGCAGTAATTCACCCCTCCACTTT
TRBJ1-2 | TRBV7-9 | . | . | CASSPPSRELGYTF | TGTGCCAGCAGCCCCCCCTCCCGTGAGTTAGGCTACACCTTC
TRBJ2-1 | TRBV19 | . | . | CASTPTGSVGEQFF | TGTGCCAGTACCCCGACGGGTAGCGTTGGTGAGCAGTTCTTC
TRBJ2-5 | TRBV29-1 | once | TRBD2 | CSGFTTSGQETQYF | TGCAGCGGCTTTACGACTAGCGGCCAAGAGACCCAGTACTTC
TRBJ1-3 | TRBV9 | . | . | CASSVAGSGGSGNTIYF | TGTGCCAGCAGCGTAGCTGGGTCGGGTGGCTCTGGAAACACCATATATTTT
TRBJ2-3 | TRBV5-1 | few | . | CASSDTTDTQYF | TGCGCCAGCAGCGACACCACAGATACGCAGTATTTT
TRBJ1-5 | TRBV4-2 | . | . | CASSQDGGDSNQPQHF | TGTGCCAGCAGCCAAGATGGGGGGGATAGCAATCAGCCCCAGCATTTT
TRBJ2-7 | TRBV28 | few | TRBD1 | CASSSAYPSSDRADTYEQYF | TGTGCCAGCAGTTCCGCATATCCCTCTTCAGACAGGGCCGACACCTACGAGCAGTACTTC
TRBJ2-7 | TRBV29-1 | . | TRBD2 | CSVGTSGSSYEQYF | TGCAGCGTGGGAACTAGCGGGAGCTCCTACGAGCAGTACTTC
TRBJ1-2 | TRBV18 | few | TRBD1 | CASSPGTVGTYGYTF | TGTGCCAGCTCACCTGGGACAGTGGGGACCTATGGCTACACCTTC
TRBJ2-5 | TRBV5-4 | few | TRBD2 | CASSFLAGGPQETQYF | TGTGCCAGCAGCTTTTTAGCGGGAGGGCCCCAAGAGACCCAGTACTTC
TRBJ2-7 | TRBV6-2/TRBV6-3 | few | . | CASSWGLASYEQYF | TGTGCCAGCAGTTGGGGCCTCGCTTCCTACGAGCAGTACTTC
TRBJ1-1 | TRBV3-1/TRBV3-2 | . | . | CASSQDLGGATEAFF | TGTGCCAGCAGCCAAGATTTAGGGGGGGCCACTGAAGCTTTCTTT
TRBJ1-1 | TRBV30 | . | TRBD1 | CAWSPLTTGGTEAFF | TGTGCCTGGAGTCCCTTAACGACAGGGGGCACTGAAGCTTTCTTT
TRBJ2-1 | TRBV19 | . | TRBD1 | CASSMSQGASYNEQFF | TGTGCCAGTAGTATGTCCCAGGGGGCCTCCTACAATGAGCAGTTCTTC
TRBJ2-7 | TRBV19 | . | TRBD2 | CASSMWIGTSPYEQYF | TGTGCCAGTAGTATGTGGATAGGGACTAGCCCCTACGAGCAGTACTTC
TRBJ2-1 | TRBV5-1 | . | . | CASSLVAGVDEQFF | TGCGCCAGCAGCTTGGTTGCAGGGGTCGATGAGCAGTTCTTC
TRBJ2-7 | TRBV7-9 | . | TRBD2 | CASSNSGSGHEQYF | TGTGCCAGCAGTAATAGCGGGAGCGGGCACGAGCAGTACTTC
TRBJ2-7 | TRBV19 | . | TRBD1 | CASTPGQGYEQYF | TGTGCCAGTACACCGGGACAGGGGTACGAGCAGTACTTC